The next 5 T cell receptor beta chains were all read from a single sample in a study of cytomegalovirus exposure and HLA in healthy donors (TCRdb year 2017). Receptor amplification or capture employed the immunoSEQ multiplex PCR assay. The multiplex PCR relied on a mix of 60 forward primers for TCR Vbeta segments and 13 reverse primers for TCR Jbeta segments. What TCRdb holds here is the immuneACCESS table cut down to in-frame rearrangements. Part of the clones is not present; checked against another copy, under half of the missing clones reflect an unresolved V gene, and the others are unexplained. The sample table holds about 200,000 clones. The biggest ten clones account for 6.5% of the sample. Sequencing was performed on PBMCs. These receptors all stem from a man younger than 45 in good health and CMV-seronegative.

This sequence joins TRBV7-6 and TRBJ2-1; 11 bases are a match to TRBD1. The germline CDR1 and CDR2 sequences are SGHVS and FNYEAQ. The CDR3 sequence is 16 residues long. Trimming removed 5 bases from V and 1 base from J; junction bases left unmatched: 4. CDR3 residues: CASSARDRGSYNEQFF. CDR3 DNA: TGTGCCAGCAGCGCCCGGGACAGGGGGTCCTACAATGAGCAGTTCTTC. Using reference TRBV7-6 and TRBJ2-1 for the parts outside the CDR3, the full variable domain is GAGVSQSPRYKVTKRGQDVALRCDPISGHVSLYWYRQALGQGPEFLTYFNYEAQQDKSGLPNDRFSAERPEGSISTLTIQRTEQRDSAMYRCASSARDRGSYNEQFFGPGTRLTVL.

This chain connects TRBV5-4 to TRBJ2-1, with 15 bases aligning to TRBD2. Germline lookup yields CDR1 SGHNT and CDR2 YYREEE (reference sequence). This CDR3 is 19 amino acids long. Trimming took 4 bases from V and 1 from J; bases not matched to a gene: 9. The CDR3 DNA follows: TGTGCCAGCAGCCGGGGACTAGCGGGGGGTACCAGATCCTACAATGAGCAGTTCTTC. Residues: CASSRGLAGGTRSYNEQFF.

The chain is built from TRBV28 and TRBJ2-1, with TRBD1 as a possible D gene (6 bases). Germline lookup yields CDR1 MDHEN and CDR2 SYDVKM. The length of the CDR3 is 14 residues. V lost 8 bases, J lost 0 bases, and 11 bases lay in between. CDR3 DNA sequence: TGTGCCAGCCAGGGGCCTCTCTCCTACAATGAGCAGTTCTTC. This sequence encodes CASQGPLSYNEQFF.

This chain joins TRBV11-3 and TRBJ2-7; tentative D call: TRBD1 (6 bases). Between the trimmed V and J ends, which lost 6 bases and 2 bases, there was a span of 17 bases. Germline CDR1 reads SGHNT; CDR2 reads YENEEA. The CDR3 has 15 residues. The CDR3 coding sequence is TGTGCCAGCAGGCCCATTACAGGGTCTACCTACGAGCAGTACTTC. Amino acids: CASRPITGSTYEQYF.

The chain links TRBV7-9 to TRBJ2-2, with 7 bases matching TRBD1. The length of the CDR3 is 16 residues. Per the germline V gene, CDR1 is SEHNR and CDR2 is FQNEAQ (reference sequence). J gave up 4 bases and V 4 bases, and 9 bases lay outside the gene matches. For the CDR3, the DNA is TGTGCCAGCAGCTGGCTAACAGGGGCGGGCACCGGGGAGCTGTTTTTT. Translating it yields CASSWLTGAGTGELFF. The full variable domain, with the rest looked up from reference TRBV7-9 and TRBJ2-2, is DTGVSQNPRHKITKRGQNVTFRCDPISEHNRLYWYRQTLGQGPEFLTYFQNEAQLEKSRLLSDRFSAERPKGSFSTLEIQRTEQGDSAMYLCASSWLTGAGTGELFFGEGSRLTVL.